The clone carrying this T cell receptor beta chain was observed a few times. Its antigen is undetermined. These data belong to a study of CD8+CD57+ T cells in acquired aplastic anemia. CDR1 SGHDN and CDR2 FVKESK come from the germline V gene. V lost 1 base, J lost 2 bases, and 8 bases lay in between. This CDR3 contains 14 residues. The study profiled TCR beta VDJ and CDR3 using genomic DNA as template. TCRdb fed the reads into MiXCR, producing one record per CDR3 protein. The sample has a few hundred thousand distinct CDR3 sequences; around 30% are singletons. Patients included in sequencing had previously demonstrated CD8+CD57+ cell expansion by flow cytometry. Patients had not yet gotten any therapy when their blood was taken for sampling. The study's findings and limits: Patients and controls turned out to have approximately 29 CD8+ CDR3 sequences in common. CD8+ Simpson's diversity in patients was not significantly different from that in controls.

The specimen was sorted CD4+, CD8+, or CD8+CD57+ T cells (not recorded which) from PBMCs. This sequence joins TRBV14 and TRBJ1-1; D gene uncertain. The clonotype originates from a human donor with aplastic anemia. CDR3 loop: CASSQVRGNTEAFF. The CDR3 DNA reads TGTGCCAGCAGCCAAGTCCGCGGAAACACTGAAGCTTTCTTT. Together with reference TRBV14 and TRBJ1-1, the CDR3 gives the full variable domain: EAGVTQFPSHSVIEKGQTVTLRCDPISGHDNLYWYRRVMGKEIKFLLHFVKESKQDESGMPNNRFLAERTGGTYSTLKVQPAELEDSGVYFCASSQVRGNTEAFFGQGTRLTVV.